These 22 T cell receptor beta chains originate from one sample sequenced in a study of OX40 agonist ivuxolimab in advanced cancers. Sequencing was performed with immunoSEQ multiplex PCR; in TCRdb, only in-frame clones are kept and a portion is missing. The repertoire holds 78,000 or so clones, with approximately 85% as singletons. Here the sequenced sample was CD4+ or CD8+ T cells sorted from blood, taken in a trial of the OX40 agonist ivuxolimab. The receptors were gathered from an adult with an advanced solid tumor such as melanoma, head and neck, liver or kidney cancer.

V gene TRBV5-1 combines with J gene TRBJ2-1; D is perhaps TRBD1 or TRBD2 (5 bases each). The CDR3 length is 16 residues. From germline, CDR1 is SGHRS and CDR2 YFSETQ. V lost 0 bases and J 0 bases, leaving 10 bases between the germline ends. CDR3 DNA: TGCGCCAGCAGCTTGGTGTGGGACCCCTCCTACAATGAGCAGTTCTTC. Translating it yields CASSLVWDPSYNEQFF.

The chain employs TRBV6-5 and TRBJ2-2; 7 bases agree with TRBD1. Trimming took 4 bases from V and 6 from J; bases not matched to a gene: 5. The CDR3 extends over 14 amino acids. Germline-derived CDR1 and CDR2 are MNHEY and SVGAGI. The CDR3 protein is CASSSGTVAGELFF. For the CDR3, the DNA is TGTGCCAGCAGTTCTGGGACAGTTGCCGGGGAGCTGTTTTTT.

This chain links TRBV23-1 with TRBJ1-5, with 7 bases identical to TRBD1. TRBV23-1 belongs to the ORF category, with a function that is uncertain. Trimming at V came to 6 bases and at J to 4 bases, leaving 6 bases not matched to a gene. CDR3 size: 14 residues. The CDR3 sequence is CASSSRRGNQPQHF. Here the CDR3 DNA reads TGCGCCAGCAGCTCCCGCAGGGGGAATCAGCCCCAGCATTTT.

V gene TRBV5-6 combines with J gene TRBJ2-1; 10 nucleotides line up with TRBD2. Per germline, CDR1 SGHDT and CDR2 YYEEEE. Trimming at V came to 2 bases and at J to 0 bases, leaving 5 bases not matched to a gene. The CDR3 spans 17 residues. DNA for the CDR3: TGTGCCAGCAGCTTTACTAGCGGGGCCGGCTCCTACAATGAGCAGTTCTTC. Protein product: CASSFTSGAGSYNEQFF. Combining the CDR3 with reference TRBV5-6 and TRBJ2-1 gives the whole variable domain DAGVTQSPTHLIKTRGQQVTLRCSPKSGHDTVSWYQQALGQGPQFIFQYYEEEERQRGNFPDRFSGHQFPNYSSELNVNALLLGDSALYLCASSFTSGAGSYNEQFFGPGTRLTVL.

The chain carries TRBV5-1 and TRBJ1-1, with 9 bases aligning to TRBD1. Germline V gene data show CDR1 as SGHRS and CDR2 as YFSETQ. The CDR3 runs to 14 residues. V gave up 4 bases and J gave up 2 bases; unmatched junction bases: 3. CDR3 loop: CASSKGQGNTEAFF. CDR3 bases: TGCGCCAGCAGCAAGGGACAGGGAAACACTGAAGCTTTCTTT.

J is TRBJ2-5 and V is TRBV11-2; no reliable D call. With 1 base removed from V and 3 bases from J, the gap between germline ends came to 3 bases. CDR1 and CDR2 from the germline V gene are SGHAT and FQNNGV. CDR3 length: 12 residues. CDR3 DNA: TGTGCCAGCAGCTTAGCGGAAGAGACCCAGTACTTC. It yields the protein CASSLAEETQYF.

The chain couples TRBV10-3 to TRBJ2-2, with TRBD2 identical over 7 bases. From germline, CDR1 is ENHRY and CDR2 SYGVKD. With V trimmed by 4 bases and J by 7 bases, 9 bases remained unmatched. The CDR3 is 15 residues long. CDR3 sequence: CAISVARESSGELFF. The CDR3 DNA sequence: TGTGCCATCAGTGTCGCGCGGGAGTCGAGCGGGGAGCTGTTTTTT.

V gene TRBV27 combines with J gene TRBJ1-2; no reliable D call. From germline, CDR1 is MNHEY and CDR2 SMNVEV (reference sequence). Trimming removed 0 bases at V and 2 bases at J, with 7 bases between. The CDR3 runs 14 residues. The CDR3 spells CASSLSKENYGYTF. Written as DNA, the CDR3 is TGTGCCAGCAGTTTATCAAAGGAGAACTATGGCTACACCTTC.

The genes are TRBV19 and TRBJ1-5; TRBD1 matches 7 bases. Trimming at V came to 3 bases and at J to 2 bases, leaving 13 bases not matched to a gene. This CDR3 has 18 residues. The germline V gene encodes CDR1 LNHDA and CDR2 SQIVND (reference sequence). The CDR3 loop reads CASSIALGQVSGNQPQHF. Written as DNA, the CDR3 is TGTGCCAGTAGTATTGCCCTAGGACAGGTCTCGGGCAATCAGCCCCAGCATTTT.

This rearrangement joins TRBV28 to TRBJ2-2; TRBD1 might be the D (5 bases). The germline V gene encodes CDR1 MDHEN and CDR2 SYDVKM. This CDR3 contains 16 residues. V gave up 6 bases and J gave up 6 bases, with 20 bases separating them. The CDR3 DNA is TGTGCCAGCAGGTCACACCAGGGTAGGGTCCCCGGGGAGCTGTTTTTT. Translating it yields CASRSHQGRVPGELFF.

The chain is built from TRBV5-1 and TRBJ1-5; D not certain. The CDR3 runs 15 residues. Germline lookup yields CDR1 SGHRS and CDR2 YFSETQ. V lost 0 bases, J lost 3 bases, and 10 bases lay in between. The CDR3 coding sequence is TGCGCCAGCAGCTTGGAAGGTGGTTTCAATCAGCCCCAGCATTTT. Amino acids: CASSLEGGFNQPQHF.

On this clone: One end of the junction varies from germline; a read error may be responsible. The chain employs TRBV7-9 and TRBJ2-1, with TRBD2 identical over 7 bases. CDR3 size: 13 residues. The germline CDR1 and CDR2 sequences are SEHNR and FQNEAQ (reference sequence). This CDR3 reads CASSLGLLAEQFF. The CDR3 nucleotides are TGTGCTAGCAGCTTAGGGTTACTAGCGGAGCAGTTCTTC.

The chain carries TRBV6-5 and TRBJ2-7; 11 bases map to TRBD2. The trim removed 5 bases at V and 0 bases at J, leaving 3 bases unmatched. The CDR3 extends over 15 amino acids. The germline V gene encodes CDR1 MNHEY and CDR2 SVGAGI. DNA of the CDR3: TGTGCCAGCAGTCGACTAGCGGGATACTCCTACGAGCAGTACTTC. Translating gives CASSRLAGYSYEQYF.

The genes are TRBV6-1 and TRBJ2-7; TRBD2 is a possible D gene (6 bases). V lost 6 bases to trimming and J lost 4 bases, with 13 bases between them. The CDR3 is 13 amino acids. CDR1 MNHNS and CDR2 SASEGT come from the germline V gene. CDR3: CASRISGLYEQYF. CDR3 DNA sequence: TGTGCCAGCAGGATCAGCGGGCTATACGAGCAGTACTTC.

This clone was recorded at least ten times. The V and J genes are TRBV10-3 and TRBJ2-5; tentatively, D is TRBD2 (5 bases). V gave up 5 bases and J gave up 0 bases, with 13 bases separating them. Looked up from germline, CDR1 is ENHRY and CDR2 is SYGVKD. This CDR3 comprises 15 residues. The CDR3 DNA sequence: TGTGCCATCAGTCCAGGACTCCCGTACCAAGAGACCCAGTACTTC. Translating it yields CAISPGLPYQETQYF.

The chain has TRBV6-5 and TRBJ2-7; D uncertain. Germline values: CDR1 MNHEY, CDR2 SVGAGI. Trimming left V 2 bases short and J 2 bases short, with 7 bases between. The length of the CDR3 is 13 residues. For the CDR3, the DNA is TGTGCCAGCAGTTACGGGGAAGCCTACGAGCAGTACTTC. It codes for CASSYGEAYEQYF.

As to this clone: Other nucleotide sequences from this sample produce the same CDR3. This chain uses TRBV14 with TRBJ2-7; TRBD2 matches at 7 bases. The ends lost 3 bases at V and 6 bases at J; junction bases unmatched: 2. The germline V gene has CDR1 SGHDN and CDR2 FVKESK. The CDR3 covers 12 residues. CDR3 residues: CASSQTSSEQYF. Here the CDR3 DNA reads TGTGCCAGCAGCCAGACTAGCTCCGAGCAGTACTTC.

The chain is built from TRBV4-2 and TRBJ1-1, with a possible D match to TRBD1 (6 bases). The CDR3 is 14 amino acids. Germline V CDR1 and CDR2: LGHNA, YNFKEQ. Trimming left V 0 bases short and J 11 bases short, with 16 bases between. The chain's CDR3 is CASSQDTYAGEAFF. CDR3 sequence (DNA): TGTGCCAGCAGCCAAGATACTTACGCAGGGGAGGCTTTCTTT.

CDR3 sequence: CAISRDRDLRPQHF. In DNA, the CDR3 is TGTGCCATCAGTCGGGACAGGGACTTGCGGCCCCAGCATTTT. The V call is TRBV10-3, the J call TRBJ1-5, with 9 bases aligning to TRBD1. CDR3 length: 14 residues. Germline trimming cut 5 bases from V and 9 bases from J; bases unmatched to any gene: 8. Germline V CDR1 and CDR2: ENHRY, SYGVKD.

V is TRBV5-4 and J is TRBJ2-3; a possible D gene is TRBD2 (6 bases). CDR3 size: 15 residues. V shed 0 bases and J shed 0 bases, with 8 bases lying between them. Germline CDR1 SGHNT, CDR2 YYREEE (reference sequence). The CDR3 region is CASSLAAGSTDTQYF. The CDR3 DNA follows: TGTGCCAGCAGCTTGGCCGCGGGGAGCACAGATACGCAGTATTTT. The full variable domain, its missing parts supplied by reference TRBV5-4 and TRBJ2-3, is ETGVTQSPTHLIKTRGQQVTLRCSSQSGHNTVSWYQQALGQGPQFIFQYYREEENGRGNFPPRFSGLQFPNYSSELNVNALELDDSALYLCASSLAAGSTDTQYFGPGTRLTVL.

The chain links TRBV18 to TRBJ2-7, with 8 bases fitting TRBD2. CDR3 length equals 14 residues. Losses at the gene ends were 1 base for V and 1 base for J; bases not matched to a gene: 0. From germline, CDR1 is KGHSH and CDR2 LQKENI. This CDR3 reads CASSPRGRSYEQYF. The DNA of the CDR3 is TGTGCCAGCTCACCACGCGGGAGGTCCTACGAGCAGTACTTC. The full variable domain, rest sourced from reference TRBV18 and TRBJ2-7, is NAGVMQNPRHLVRRRGQEARLRCSPMKGHSHVYWYRQLPEEGLKFMVYLQKENIIDESGMPKERFSAEFPKEGPSILRIQQVVRGDSAAYFCASSPRGRSYEQYFGPGTRLTVT.

The J gene is TRBJ1-5, the V gene TRBV2, with D unclear. Per germline, CDR1 SNHLY and CDR2 FYNNEI. The CDR3 loop spans 14 amino acids. Trimming removed 4 bases at V and 5 bases at J, with 12 bases between. CDR3 region: CASSVQGIDQPQHF. CDR3 in DNA: TGTGCCAGCAGTGTGCAAGGGATCGATCAGCCCCAGCATTTT.